This T cell receptor beta chain comes out of a study of blood T cell repertoires in COVID-19. Original handling: Cell counts per sample came from amplifying reference gene primers. The table came from immunoSEQ multiplex PCR; TCRdb's copy has only in-frame clones and leaves some out. V and J calls plus clone size are reproduced from that table; the DNA served to infer D and trimming. The sample contains hundreds of thousands of clones, around 89% of which appear only once. CDR1 and CDR2 from the germline V gene are LNHDA and SQIVND (reference sequence). This CDR3 contains 12 residues. V was pared by 7 bases and J by 1 base, with 7 bases between. Those enrolled in Seattle joined during active infection and were followed longitudinally afterward.

This receptor was taken from a woman aged 25 to 39 with COVID-19, enrolled during active disease. The specimen sequenced was peripheral blood. The V gene is TRBV19, the J gene TRBJ1-2; D remains ambiguous. CDR3 residues: CASTGVNYGYTF. CDR3 nucleotides: TGTGCCAGTACCGGGGTTAACTATGGCTACACCTTC. Using reference TRBV19 and TRBJ1-2 for the parts outside the CDR3, the full variable domain is DGGITQSPKYLFRKEGQNVTLSCEQNLNHDAMYWYRQDPGQGLRLIYYSQIVNDFQKGDIAEGYSVSREKKESFPLTVTSAQKNPTAFYLCASTGVNYGYTFGSGTRLTVV.